The following is a TCR beta chain sequence with its context. This clonotype has a handful of counts. Its antigen is unknown. One base away there is no much larger clone; base qualities are not given. The sample is drawn from a study of response to subunit inactivated influenza vaccine (dated by TCRdb to the late 2010s). With regard to the full study: Deep quantitative T cell receptor repertoire profiling was used in the study to track responses to a trivalent subunit inactivated influenza vaccine. Study-level results and caveats: The authors suggested that each seasonal influenza vaccination may recruit only a limited number of new T cells.

Receptor amplification or capture employed RT-PCR. Data came from an Illumina HiSeq 2500. Using fastp trimming at Q25 and MiXCR clonotype assembly, TCRdb reanalyzed the public sequencing data and kept in-frame beta chains. Each CDR3 protein gets just one entry, which takes the most common genes and DNA from the rows behind it. This sample gives 610,000 or so distinct CDR3 sequences in total; approximately 15% of them show up just once. The ten largest clones represent approximately 10% of the sample. Per the germline V gene, SGHRS is the CDR1 and YFSETQ is the CDR2. The CDR3 runs 15 residues from the cysteine to the phenylalanine. The entry retains the CDR3 DNA only, 45 bases that are in frame from base 1. V loses 2 bases of germline sequence and J loses 4 bases, and the interval between the two ends is 12 bases.

The receptor comes from a man aged 45-60 years who received an inactivated influenza vaccine. Donor details come from another sample of the same person, matched by shared clones. The sample was PBMCs from blood, taken 11 to 12 days after vaccination. Recombination connected TRBV5-1 to TRBJ2-2; TRBD2 might be the D gene, on 5 matching bases. The CDR3 region: CASSFRGMGTGELFF. Read as DNA, the sequence is TGCGCCAGCAGCTTCCGGGGAATGGGCACCGGGGAGCTGTTTTTT.